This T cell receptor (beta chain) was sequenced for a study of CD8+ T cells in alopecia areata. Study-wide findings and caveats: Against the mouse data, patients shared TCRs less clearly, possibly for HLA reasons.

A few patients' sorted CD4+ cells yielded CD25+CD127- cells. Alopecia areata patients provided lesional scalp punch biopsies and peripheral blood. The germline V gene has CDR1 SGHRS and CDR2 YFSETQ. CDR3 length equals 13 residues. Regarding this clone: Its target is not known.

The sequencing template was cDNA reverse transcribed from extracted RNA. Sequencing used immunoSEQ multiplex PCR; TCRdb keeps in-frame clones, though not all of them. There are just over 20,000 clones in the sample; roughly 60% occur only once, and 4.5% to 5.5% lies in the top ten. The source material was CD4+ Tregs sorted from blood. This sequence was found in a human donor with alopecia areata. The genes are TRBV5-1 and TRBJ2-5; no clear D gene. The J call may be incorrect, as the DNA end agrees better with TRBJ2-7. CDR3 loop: CASSPLPLGEQYF. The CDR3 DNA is TGCGCCAGCAGCCCCCTTCCCTTGGGCGAGCAGTACTTC.